This T cell receptor (beta chain) appears in the sequencing data of a study of blood T cell repertoires in COVID-19. Donors were grouped by their self-reported clinical history. Clones were sequenced by immunoSEQ multiplex PCR, and TCRdb holds only the in-frame ones, with some missing. Among 200,000 to 250,000 clones, 85% to 90% were seen once, and the ten largest hold about 3.3%. What was sequenced was PBMCs or T cells enriched from blood (not recorded which). The clonotype comes from a woman in her late teens or twenties in a cohort exposed to, infected with or recovered from COVID-19 (not recorded which).

The CDR3 region has the DNA TGTGCCAGCAGCTTACAGGGGGGACGAGAAAAACTGTTTTTT. Its translation is CASSLQGGREKLFF. This chain connects TRBV6-2 or TRBV6-3 to TRBJ1-4; 8 bases are shared with TRBD1. V dropped 6 bases and J dropped 8; count of bases not matched to a gene: 8. Germline values: CDR1 MNHEY, CDR2 SVGEGT. CDR3 size: 14 residues.